The 32 T cell receptor beta chains reported below all come from one sample, sequenced in a study of T cell responses to AZD1222 COVID-19 vaccine. Here immunoSEQ multiplex PCR was the method, and the copy in TCRdb shows in-frame clones only, minus some. The table records about 140,000 clones, 85% to 95% of them present only once. The sequencing here drew on peripheral blood, taken on day 0 of MenACWY control vaccination. The source is an adult in good health.

The rearrangement uses TRBV6-5 and TRBJ1-6; 9 nucleotides match TRBD1. Germline V gene sequence: CDR1 MNHEY, CDR2 SVGAGI. The ends lost 3 bases at V and 7 bases at J; junction bases unmatched: 1. There are 14 residues in the CDR3. The CDR3 sequence is CASSYGTGNSPLHF. Here the CDR3 DNA reads TGTGCCAGCAGTTATGGGACAGGGAATTCACCCCTCCACTTT.

This clone has only one observation. The genes are TRBV5-1 and TRBJ2-2; 9 bases map to TRBD2. Germline CDR1 is SGHRS and CDR2 is YFSETQ. V lost 4 bases to trimming and J lost 4 bases; unmatched junction nucleotides: 5. The CDR3 has 15 residues. The CDR3 DNA is TGCGCCAGCAGCCGGAGCGGGGGGCGCACCGGGGAGCTGTTTTTT. Amino acids: CASSRSGGRTGELFF.

The chain's CDR3 is CASSFLDRGRGNTIYF. The DNA of the CDR3 is TGTGCCAGCAGCTTCCTCGACAGGGGCCGCGGAAACACCATATATTTT. This sequence joins TRBV5-4 and TRBJ1-3, with 8 bases aligning to TRBD1. CDR1 and CDR2 from the germline V gene are SGHNT and YYREEE (reference sequence). The CDR3 has 16 residues. J was trimmed by 4 bases and V by 2 bases; bases with no gene match: 8. The full variable domain, completed using reference TRBV5-4 and TRBJ1-3, is ETGVTQSPTHLIKTRGQQVTLRCSSQSGHNTVSWYQQALGQGPQFIFQYYREEENGRGNFPPRFSGLQFPNYSSELNVNALELDDSALYLCASSFLDRGRGNTIYFGEGSWLTVV.

This chain connects TRBV27 to TRBJ2-7; no clear D. Trimming shortened V by 0 bases and J by 3 bases, and 6 bases separated the two germline ends. CDR3 size: 13 residues. CDR1 MNHEY and CDR2 SMNVEV come from the germline V gene (reference sequence). The CDR3 region is CASSLSGSYEQYF. The DNA of the CDR3 is TGTGCCAGCAGTTTATCGGGCAGCTACGAGCAGTACTTC.

The chain uses TRBV16 and TRBJ2-3; D remains ambiguous. CDR3 size: 15 residues. Germline CDR1 is KGHSY and CDR2 is FQNENV. Trimming shortened V by 0 bases and J by 3 bases, and 10 bases separated the two germline ends. The CDR3 here is CASSQSGYPTDTQYF. The CDR3 nucleotides read TGTGCCAGCAGCCAATCCGGTTATCCGACAGATACGCAGTATTTT.

The J gene is TRBJ1-1, the V gene TRBV28; TRBD1 matches at 11 bases. Trimming cost V 2 bases and J 11 bases; bases outside gene matches: 13. This CDR3 contains 16 residues. Germline V gene sequence: CDR1 MDHEN, CDR2 SYDVKM. The CDR3 bases are TGTGCCAGCAGTTTACCGGGACAGGGGGTCGGCTACGAGGCTTTCTTT. Protein sequence: CASSLPGQGVGYEAFF.

The rearrangement joins TRBV9 to TRBJ2-7, with 11 bases aligning to TRBD2. This CDR3 contains 15 residues. Trimming at V came to 0 bases and at J to 3 bases, leaving 2 bases not matched to a gene. The V gene's germline CDR1 is SGDLS and CDR2 YYNGEE. CDR3 residues: CASSVGGLADYEQYF. The CDR3 bases are TGTGCCAGCAGCGTAGGGGGACTAGCGGACTACGAGCAGTACTTC.

The rearrangement uses TRBV6-1 and TRBJ2-1; D is ambiguous. Germline lookup yields CDR1 MNHNS and CDR2 SASEGT. The germline V and J ends were trimmed by 0 bases and 6 bases, with 12 bases remaining between them. The CDR3 length is 15 residues. In nucleotides, the CDR3 is TGTGCCAGCAGTGAAGCATCGATACGGCTCAATGAGCAGTTCTTC. Translating gives CASSEASIRLNEQFF.

Worth noting for this clone: Mismatch with germline at one junction end may stem from a read error. This chain connects TRBV27 to TRBJ1-6; the D is unclear. The CDR3 has 10 amino acids. Germline V gene sequence: CDR1 MNHEY, CDR2 SMNVEV (reference sequence). The DNA for the CDR3 is TGTGCCAGCAGTCCATACCTCGGAGAATTT. Protein product: CASSPYLGEF.

CDR3 residues: CASSNRGGGDQPQHF. The CDR3 DNA is TGTGCCAGCAGCAATAGGGGGGGCGGGGATCAGCCCCAGCATTTT. J is TRBJ1-5 and V is TRBV5-6; D may be TRBD1 (6 bases). Germline CDR1 is SGHDT and CDR2 is YYEEEE. The V gene lost 4 bases and the J gene lost 5 bases, with 16 bases spanning the gap. The CDR3 sequence is 15 residues long.

The chain carries TRBV27 and TRBJ2-1; TRBD2 matches at 10 bases. The CDR3 is made up of 15 amino acids. Trimming removed 6 bases from V and 0 bases from J; junction bases left unmatched: 2. Germline CDR1 reads MNHEY; CDR2 reads SMNVEV (reference sequence). CDR3 region: CASSEREGSYNEQFF. The DNA for the CDR3 is TGTGCCAGCAGCGAGCGGGAGGGCTCCTACAATGAGCAGTTCTTC.

V usage is TRBV3-1 (or the pseudogene TRBV3-2) and J usage is TRBJ2-5; no clear D. Germline V gives CDR1 LGHDT, CDR2 YNNKEL (reference sequence). The V gene lost 2 bases and the J gene lost 2 bases, with 6 bases spanning the gap. CDR3 length: 13 amino acids. The CDR3 loop is CASSQRPQETQYF. The CDR3 DNA reads as TGTGCCAGCAGCCAAAGGCCTCAAGAGACCCAGTACTTC.

The chain links TRBV5-4 to TRBJ2-2, with 12 bases identical to TRBD1. CDR1 is SGHNT and CDR2 is YYREEE in the germline V gene (reference sequence). CDR3 length equals 17 residues. The V segment lost 3 bases and the J segment 6 bases; nucleotides outside the gene matches: 9. This CDR3 reads CASSWDGTGGAAGELFF. The CDR3 nucleotides are TGTGCCAGCAGCTGGGACGGGACAGGGGGCGCGGCCGGGGAGCTGTTTTTT.

V and J are TRBV7-9 and TRBJ1-3; unclear D gene. The CDR3 contains 16 residues. V was clipped by 5 bases and J by 4 bases, with 18 bases between them. Germline CDR1 is SEHNR and CDR2 is FQNEAQ (reference sequence). The CDR3: CASSAFVAESGNTIYF. In DNA form, the CDR3 reads TGTGCCAGCAGCGCCTTCGTCGCCGAGTCAGGAAACACCATATATTTT.

The count of this clone is one. The rearrangement uses TRBV24-1 and TRBJ2-3; tentatively, D is TRBD1 or TRBD2 (5 bases each). In germline, CDR1 is KGHDR, CDR2 SFDVKD. The ends were cut back, 4 bases at V and 0 bases at J, with 7 bases in the middle. This CDR3 is 14 amino acids long. CDR3 amino acids: CATSDGTSTDTQYF. The CDR3 region has the DNA TGTGCCACCAGTGACGGGACCAGCACAGATACGCAGTATTTT.

The J gene is TRBJ2-1, the V gene TRBV6-4, with D hard to call. CDR1 is MRHNA and CDR2 is SNTAGT in the germline V gene. This CDR3 comprises 16 residues. The V end lost 0 bases, the J end lost 3 bases, and 12 bases lay between the germline ends. The CDR3 nucleotides are TGTGCCAGCAGTGACTCGTGGGGTTATGGCTACAATGAGCAGTTCTTC. Amino acid sequence: CASSDSWGYGYNEQFF.

The chain has TRBV5-4 and TRBJ1-1, with TRBD1 as a possible D gene (6 bases). This CDR3 spans 16 amino acids. Per germline, CDR1 SGHNT and CDR2 YYREEE (reference sequence). V was cut by 0 bases and J by 0 bases, with 12 bases left in between. The chain's CDR3 is CASSLGRGDMNTEAFF. CDR3 nucleotide sequence: TGTGCCAGCAGCTTGGGTAGGGGGGATATGAACACTGAAGCTTTCTTT.

This clone was recorded only once. V usage is TRBV7-2 and J usage is TRBJ1-1; possible D gene TRBD1, 5 bases. Trimming took off 2 bases at V and 2 bases at J, with 12 bases between the two ends. Looked up from germline, CDR1 is SGHTA and CDR2 is FQGNSA. The CDR3 covers 15 residues. The CDR3 coding sequence is TGTGCCAGCAGCTTACAGGGTAGGCCTAACACTGAAGCTTTCTTT. It translates to CASSLQGRPNTEAFF. Combining the CDR3 with reference TRBV7-2 and TRBJ1-1 gives the whole variable domain GAGVSQSPSNKVTEKGKDVELRCDPISGHTALYWYRQSLGQGLEFLIYFQGNSAPDKSGLPSDRFSAERTGGSVSTLTIQRTQQEDSAVYLCASSLQGRPNTEAFFGQGTRLTVV.

The chain combines TRBV12-3 or TRBV12-4 with TRBJ2-1; no clear D gene. This CDR3 region has 12 residues. The V end lost 4 bases, the J end lost 2 bases, and 3 bases lay between the germline ends. CDR3: CASSWAYNEQFF. As DNA, the CDR3 is TGTGCCAGCAGTTGGGCCTACAATGAGCAGTTCTTC.

The chain carries TRBV7-3 and TRBJ2-3, with D perhaps TRBD1 (6 bases). V dropped 4 bases and J dropped 3 bases, with 11 bases sitting between them. The CDR3 is made up of 14 amino acids. Germline V gene sequence: CDR1 SGHTA, CDR2 FQGTGA. The CDR3 DNA sequence: TGTGCCAGCAGCTCTAGGCAGGGGACAGATACGCAGTATTTT. This translates into CASSSRQGTDTQYF.

The V call is TRBV6-1, the J call TRBJ2-7; either TRBD1 or TRBD2 may fit D (5 bases each). The ends were cut back, 3 bases at V and 7 bases at J, with 16 bases in the middle. This CDR3 has 14 amino acids. From germline, CDR1 is MNHNS and CDR2 SASEGT. The CDR3 DNA is TGTGCCAGCAGTGAGGAGGACACCGCGCGGGAGCAGTACTTC. Translating it yields CASSEEDTAREQYF.

This clone has a single count. The rearrangement joins TRBV7-9 to TRBJ2-1; 11 bases map to TRBD2. The CDR3 contains 15 residues. Germline V gene sequence: CDR1 SEHNR, CDR2 FQNEAQ (reference sequence). V lost 1 base to trimming and J lost 7 bases; unmatched junction nucleotides: 3. The CDR3 sequence: CASSLGTSGGNEQFF. The CDR3 bases are TGTGCCAGCAGCTTAGGTACTAGCGGGGGAAATGAGCAGTTCTTC.

J is TRBJ2-3 and V is TRBV4-3; a weak D match, TRBD2 (7 bases). The germline V gene has CDR1 LGHNA and CDR2 YSLEER. The V gene lost 2 bases and the J gene lost 4 bases, with 16 bases spanning the gap. The CDR3 covers 16 residues. In DNA form, the CDR3 reads TGCGCCAGCAGCCAACAGTGGGGGGGCCGCGCAGATACGCAGTATTTT. Residues: CASSQQWGGRADTQYF.

This clone was recorded once. The chain has TRBV7-8 and TRBJ2-7; 8 positions match TRBD2. The CDR3 consists of 16 residues. V shed 4 bases and J 1 base; nucleotides not matched to a gene: 9. Germline V lookup: CDR1 SGHVS, CDR2 FQNEAQ. CDR3 region: CASSYKSAGASYEQYF. The CDR3 region has the DNA TGTGCCAGCAGCTATAAATCAGCGGGAGCGTCCTACGAGCAGTACTTC.

This chain connects TRBV6-2 or TRBV6-3 to TRBJ2-7; 7 bases are a match to TRBD2. The junction had 6 bases not matched to a gene; V was cut back by 5 bases and J by 2 bases. Looked up from germline, CDR1 is MNHEY and CDR2 is SVGEGT. The CDR3 contains 14 residues. For the CDR3, the DNA is TGTGCCAGCAGTCCCGGGGGGAGGGCCTACGAGCAGTACTTC. Translating gives CASSPGGRAYEQYF.

This chain links TRBV2 with TRBJ1-2, with D perhaps matching TRBD1 (5 bases). V lost 7 bases and J lost 8, with 11 bases in between. The CDR3 is 11 amino acids. Germline CDR1 and CDR2: SNHLY and FYNNEI. DNA of the CDR3: TGTGCCAGCACCGAGTCAGGGGGCTACACCTTC. Amino acids: CASTESGGYTF.

The chain employs TRBV7-2 and TRBJ2-7, with 7 nucleotides matching TRBD1. With 0 bases clipped from V and 6 bases from J, the junction kept 5 bases outside the gene matches. The CDR3 is made up of 14 amino acids. In germline, CDR1 is SGHTA, CDR2 FQGNSA. CDR3 DNA sequence: TGTGCCAGCAGCTTAGCCCCGGGACAGACCGAGCAGTACTTC. Encoded protein: CASSLAPGQTEQYF.

The rearrangement uses TRBV28 and TRBJ1-1; 8 bases fit TRBD1. V lost 6 bases and J lost 5; bases outside the gene matches: 8. The CDR3 consists of 14 residues. The germline gives CDR1 MDHEN, CDR2 SYDVKM. CDR3 region: CASRRTGMVTEAFF. CDR3 nucleotides: TGTGCCAGCAGAAGGACAGGGATGGTTACTGAAGCTTTCTTT.

In this sample, this clone turned up a few times. V is TRBV3-1 (or the pseudogene TRBV3-2) and J is TRBJ2-7; 11 nucleotides align to TRBD2. The CDR3 spans 16 residues. J gave up 2 bases and V 4 bases, and 7 bases lay outside the gene matches. Germline V gene lookup returns CDR1 LGHDT and CDR2 YNNKEL (reference sequence). In DNA, the CDR3 is TGTGCCAGCAGCCCGGGACTAGCGGCTTTGCCCTACGAGCAGTACTTC. Encoded protein: CASSPGLAALPYEQYF.

This chain links TRBV3-1 (or the pseudogene TRBV3-2) with TRBJ2-7, with D possibly matching TRBD2 (6 bases). Trimming left V 2 bases short and J 3 bases short, with 11 bases between. In germline, CDR1 is LGHDT, CDR2 YNNKEL (reference sequence). There are 14 residues in the CDR3. The CDR3 bases are TGTGCCAGCAGCCAACCGGGGGAGTACTACGAGCAGTACTTC. Translating gives CASSQPGEYYEQYF.

This chain joins TRBV6-5 and TRBJ1-2; tentative D call: TRBD1 (6 bases). The CDR3 extends over 14 amino acids. Trimming stripped 0 bases from V and 8 bases from J, with 13 bases between. Per the germline V gene, CDR1 is MNHEY and CDR2 is SVGAGI. The CDR3, as DNA: TGTGCCAGCAGTTACTCACGGGGGGCGCAAGGCTACACCTTC. Its protein is CASSYSRGAQGYTF.

This chain links TRBV5-6 with TRBJ1-2, with TRBD1 matching 7 bases. Germline V CDR1 and CDR2: SGHDT, YYEEEE. The ends lost 4 bases at V and 2 bases at J; junction bases unmatched: 8. This CDR3 has 15 amino acids. CDR3 sequence (DNA): TGTGCCAGCAGCCTATGGGACAGACTAAACTATGGCTACACCTTC. Encoded protein: CASSLWDRLNYGYTF.